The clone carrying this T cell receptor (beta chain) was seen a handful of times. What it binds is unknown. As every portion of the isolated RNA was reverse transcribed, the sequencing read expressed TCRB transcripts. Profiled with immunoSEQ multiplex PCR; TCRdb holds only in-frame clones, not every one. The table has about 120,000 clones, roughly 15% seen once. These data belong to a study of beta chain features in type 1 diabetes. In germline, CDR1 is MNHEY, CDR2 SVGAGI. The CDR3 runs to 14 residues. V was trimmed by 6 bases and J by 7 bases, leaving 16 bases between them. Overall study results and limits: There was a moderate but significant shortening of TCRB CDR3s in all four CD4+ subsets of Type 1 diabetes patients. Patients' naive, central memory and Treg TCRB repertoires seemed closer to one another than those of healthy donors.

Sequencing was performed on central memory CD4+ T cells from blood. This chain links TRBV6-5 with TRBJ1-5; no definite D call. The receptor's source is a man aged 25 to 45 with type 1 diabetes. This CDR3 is CASRLRTGYQPQHF. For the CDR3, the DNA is TGTGCCAGCAGATTACGTACCGGGTACCAGCCCCAGCATTTT.